This T cell receptor (beta chain) was recovered during a study of vaccination and CD4 T cells after COVID-19. Study-level background: Cells were stimulated with overlapping spike peptide pools from SARS-CoV-2, HCoV-NL63, HCoV-OC43 and HCoV-229E.

As for treatment: approximately nine-day PBMC culture with coronavirus spike peptide pools or control peptides (ViraFEST assay). Germline-derived CDR1 and CDR2 are MNHNS and SASEGT. The CDR3 consists of 12 residues. Trimming took off 3 bases at V and 4 bases at J, with 4 bases between the two ends. An Oncomine TCR Beta short-read assay was used to sequence the DNA from cultured CD4+ T cells. A single record per CDR3 protein comes from TCRdb applying MiXCR to the PCR reads. The data contain around 10,000 distinct CDR3 sequences, 50% to 70% of them seen just once; the ten biggest clones take up roughly 15%. About this clonotype itself: The antigen remains unidentified.

The material was cultured CD4+ T cells from blood, obtained after SARS-CoV-2 vaccination. The chain uses TRBV6-1 and TRBJ2-1, with D hard to call. The TCR sequence derives from a human donor with COVID-19. The CDR3 sequence is CASSEGYNEQFF. CDR3 nucleotides: TGTGCCAGCAGTGAGGGGTACAATGAGCAGTTCTTC.